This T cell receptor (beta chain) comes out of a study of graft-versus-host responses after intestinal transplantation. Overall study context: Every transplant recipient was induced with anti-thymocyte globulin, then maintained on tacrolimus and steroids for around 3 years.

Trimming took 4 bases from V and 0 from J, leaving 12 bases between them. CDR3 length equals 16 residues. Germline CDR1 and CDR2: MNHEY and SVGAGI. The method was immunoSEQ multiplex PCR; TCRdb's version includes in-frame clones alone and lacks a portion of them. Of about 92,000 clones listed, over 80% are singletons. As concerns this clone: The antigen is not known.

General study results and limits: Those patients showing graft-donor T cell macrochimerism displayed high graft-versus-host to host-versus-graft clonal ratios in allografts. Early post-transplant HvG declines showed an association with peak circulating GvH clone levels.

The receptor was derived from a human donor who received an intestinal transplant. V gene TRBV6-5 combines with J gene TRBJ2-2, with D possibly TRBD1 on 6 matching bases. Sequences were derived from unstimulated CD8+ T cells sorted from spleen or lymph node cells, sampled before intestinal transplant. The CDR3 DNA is TGTGCCAGCAGTTTACAGGGTCGATCGAACACCGGGGAGCTGTTTTTT. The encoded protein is CASSLQGRSNTGELFF.